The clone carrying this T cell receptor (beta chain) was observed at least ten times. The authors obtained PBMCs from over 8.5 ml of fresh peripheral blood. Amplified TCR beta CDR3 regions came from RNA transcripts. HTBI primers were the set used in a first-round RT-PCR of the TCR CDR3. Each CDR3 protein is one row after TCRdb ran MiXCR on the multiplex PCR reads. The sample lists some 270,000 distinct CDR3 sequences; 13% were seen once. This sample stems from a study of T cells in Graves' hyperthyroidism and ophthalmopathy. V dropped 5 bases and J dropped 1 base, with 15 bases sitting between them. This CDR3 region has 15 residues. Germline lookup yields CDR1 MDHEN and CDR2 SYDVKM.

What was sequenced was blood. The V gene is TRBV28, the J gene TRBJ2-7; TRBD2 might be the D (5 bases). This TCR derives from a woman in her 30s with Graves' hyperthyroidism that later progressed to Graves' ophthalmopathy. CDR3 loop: CASSEPGILSYEQYF. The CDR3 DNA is TGTGCCAGCAGTGAACCCGGGATCCTGTCCTACGAGCAGTACTTC.